This T cell receptor (beta chain) was captured by sequencing in a study of tumor-infiltrating lymphocytes in primary liver carcinoma. On the study more broadly: Spanning 4.2 to 10 cm, the tumors were T1-T3 N0M0. Samples produced roughly 3.5 to 7.13 million productive TCRbeta reads, comparable across tissue types.

Findings and limits, study-wide: Tumor region pairs overlapped more than did tumor-adjacent and tumor-blood pairs. Relative to blood, tumors carried a significantly larger fraction of the repertoire in their top 250 clones (p = 0.039).

Notes on this clonotype: Its antigen remains unidentified. A read error may produce the germline difference seen at one junction end.

Germline CDR1 reads SGHAT; CDR2 reads FQNNGV. The CDR3 consists of 14 residues. Taking about 18-31 mg of unsorted bulk tissue, the authors co-extracted RNA and DNA. The investigators made TCR beta cDNA from 400 to 500 ng total RNA, using a constant-region primer. Slightly modified ARM-PCR, run as three nested multiplex PCR rounds, produced the TCR beta libraries. Forward primers for TRBV1-TRBV30 and a C-beta reverse primer served the first two PCR rounds, at approximately 10 cycles each. Using its own MiXCR run on the multiplex PCR reads, TCRdb lists one record per CDR3 protein. The data contain about 120,000 distinct CDR3 sequences, 60% to 70% of them singletons.

The chain is built from TRBV11-2 and TRBJ2-7; 7 bases match TRBD2. The sample consisted of liver tumor tissue from sampling region 1. Subset: tumor region T1, superior pole. This receptor was taken from a woman aged 55-70 years with primary liver carcinoma and hepatitis B virus infection. CDR3 amino acids: CASSLVAGSYEHYF. CDR3 DNA sequence: TGTGCCAGTAGCTTGGTAGCGGGCTCCTACGAGCACTACTTC.